This T cell receptor beta chain came from a study of blood T cell repertoires in COVID-19. Looking at the study overall: PBMCs, B-cell-depleted T cells, or T cells were the source of the cDNA or gDNA that made up the material.

The assay was immunoSEQ multiplex PCR, and TCRdb's table has in-frame clones only and misses some. The repertoire holds 180,000 or so clones, with roughly 84% as singletons. Researchers sorted participants into cohorts using their self-reported clinical history. This CDR3 is built from 12 residues. The V and J ends lost 6 bases and 14 bases respectively, with 14 bases between them. The V gene is TRBV12-3 or TRBV12-4, the J gene TRBJ1-6; D call uncertain. The source is a man aged 40-49 years who had recovered from COVID-19. Material: PBMCs or T cells enriched from blood (not recorded which). CDR3 region: CASRYGPTTLHF. CDR3 DNA sequence: TGTGCCAGCAGGTATGGGCCAACCACCCTCCACTTT.